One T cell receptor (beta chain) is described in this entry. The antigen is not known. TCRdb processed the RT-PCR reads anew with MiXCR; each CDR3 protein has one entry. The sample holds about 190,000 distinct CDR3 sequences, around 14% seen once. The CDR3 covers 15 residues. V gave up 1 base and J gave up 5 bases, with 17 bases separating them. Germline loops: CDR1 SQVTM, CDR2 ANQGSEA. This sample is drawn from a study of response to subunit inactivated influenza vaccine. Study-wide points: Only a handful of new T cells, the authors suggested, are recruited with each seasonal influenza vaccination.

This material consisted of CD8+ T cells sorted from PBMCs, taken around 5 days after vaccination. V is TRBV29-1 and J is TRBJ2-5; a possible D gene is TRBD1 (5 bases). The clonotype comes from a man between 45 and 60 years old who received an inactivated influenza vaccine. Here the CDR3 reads CSVEGSGIMWETQYF. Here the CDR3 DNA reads TGCAGCGTTGAAGGGTCAGGGATAATGTGGGAGACCCAGTACTTC.